These 3 T cell receptor beta chains share one sample of origin, sequenced in a study of CD8 T cells in Susac syndrome. Reverse transcription of roughly 0.5 to 1 ug RNA was carried out with random hexamers. TCRdb ran MiXCR on the immunoSEQ multiplex PCR reads and lists one entry per CDR3 protein. Of under 200,000 distinct CDR3 sequences in the sample, roughly nine tenths were seen once. Sequencing was performed on CD4+ T cells from PBMCs. The receptors stem from a human donor in good health.

V gene TRBV29-1 combines with J gene TRBJ1-2; D remains ambiguous. CDR3 size: 15 residues. The V gene lost 1 base and the J gene lost 2 bases, with 14 bases spanning the gap. In germline, CDR1 is SQVTM, CDR2 ANQGSEA. CDR3 protein: CSVEGEPDFNYGYTF. Written as DNA, the CDR3 is TGCAGCGTTGAAGGGGAGCCAGATTTCAACTATGGCTACACCTTC. Full variable domain (missing parts from reference TRBV29-1 and TRBJ1-2): SAVISQKPSRDICQRGTSLTIQCQVDSQVTMMFWYRQQPGQSLTLIATANQGSEATYESGFVIDKFPISRPNLTFSTLTVSNMSPEDSSIYLCSVEGEPDFNYGYTFGSGTRLTVV.

This clonotype was picked up a small number of times. This sequence joins TRBV3-1 and TRBJ2-7, with 7 bases lining up with TRBD1. The V gene end was trimmed by 7 bases and the J gene end by 7 bases; junction bases not matched to a gene: 16. The CDR3 runs 15 residues. Germline CDR1 LGHDT, CDR2 YNNKEL (reference sequence). CDR3 nucleotide sequence: TGTGCCAGCACCGCCAATGCTGACAGGGTCGGAGAGCAGTACTTC. This encodes CASTANADRVGEQYF.

V usage is TRBV19 and J usage is TRBJ2-1; TRBD2 matches 8 bases. V shed 9 bases and J 0 bases; nucleotides not matched to a gene: 7. The CDR3 has 15 residues. Per germline, CDR1 LNHDA and CDR2 SQIVND (reference sequence). The CDR3 nucleotides are TGTGCCAGCCCACTAGCGGTGAGCTCCTACAATGAGCAGTTCTTC. It is translated as CASPLAVSSYNEQFF.